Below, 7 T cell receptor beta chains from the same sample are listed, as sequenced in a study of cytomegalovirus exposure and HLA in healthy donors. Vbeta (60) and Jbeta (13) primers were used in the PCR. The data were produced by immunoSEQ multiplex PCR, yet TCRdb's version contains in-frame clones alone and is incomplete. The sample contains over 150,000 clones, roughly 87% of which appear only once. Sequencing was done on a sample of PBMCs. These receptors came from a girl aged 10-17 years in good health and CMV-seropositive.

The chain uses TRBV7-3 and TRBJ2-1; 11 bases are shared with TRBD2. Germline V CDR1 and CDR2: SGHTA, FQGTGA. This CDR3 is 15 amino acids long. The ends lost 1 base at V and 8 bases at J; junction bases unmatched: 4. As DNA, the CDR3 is TGTGCCAGCAGCTTAATAGCGGGGGGGATAGATGAGCAGTTCTTC. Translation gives CASSLIAGGIDEQFF.

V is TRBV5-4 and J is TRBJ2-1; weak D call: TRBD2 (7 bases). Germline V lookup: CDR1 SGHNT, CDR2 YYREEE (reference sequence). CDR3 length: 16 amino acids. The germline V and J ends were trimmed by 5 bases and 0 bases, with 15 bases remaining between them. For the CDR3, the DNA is TGTGCCAGCAGTCCCGGAGGGGGGGCCTCCTACAATGAGCAGTTCTTC. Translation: CASSPGGGASYNEQFF. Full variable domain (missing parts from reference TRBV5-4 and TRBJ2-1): ETGVTQSPTHLIKTRGQQVTLRCSSQSGHNTVSWYQQALGQGPQFIFQYYREEENGRGNFPPRFSGLQFPNYSSELNVNALELDDSALYLCASSPGGGASYNEQFFGPGTRLTVL.

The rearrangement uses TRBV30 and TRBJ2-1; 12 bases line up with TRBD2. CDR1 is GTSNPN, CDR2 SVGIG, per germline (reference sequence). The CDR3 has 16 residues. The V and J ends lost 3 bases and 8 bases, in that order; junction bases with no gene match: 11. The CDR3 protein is CAWRETPSGRAYEQFF. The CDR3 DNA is TGTGCCTGGAGGGAAACCCCTAGCGGGAGGGCTTATGAGCAGTTCTTC.

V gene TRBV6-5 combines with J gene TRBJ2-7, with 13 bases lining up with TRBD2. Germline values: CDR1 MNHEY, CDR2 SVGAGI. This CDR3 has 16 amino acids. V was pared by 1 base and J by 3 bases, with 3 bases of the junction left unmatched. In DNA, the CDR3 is TGTGCCAGCAGTTACTTCGGGACTAGCGGGATCTACGAGCAGTACTTC. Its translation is CASSYFGTSGIYEQYF.

CDR3 nucleotide sequence: TGTGCCAGCAGGAGCCTCCGGGACTCGCGTACTTTTCAAGAGACCCAGTACTTC. Its protein product is CASRSLRDSRTFQETQYF. The V gene is TRBV28, the J gene TRBJ2-5; possible D gene TRBD2, 6 bases. Germline CDR1 MDHEN, CDR2 SYDVKM. V lost 6 bases, J lost 2 bases, and 25 bases lay in between. The CDR3 runs to 18 residues.

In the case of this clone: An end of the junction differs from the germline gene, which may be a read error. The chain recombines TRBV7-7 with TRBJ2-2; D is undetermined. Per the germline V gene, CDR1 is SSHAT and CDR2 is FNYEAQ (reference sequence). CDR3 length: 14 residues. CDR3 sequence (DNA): TGTGCTAGCAGCCTAACCAACCGGGCCGGGGAGCTGTTTTTT. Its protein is CASSLTNRAGELFF. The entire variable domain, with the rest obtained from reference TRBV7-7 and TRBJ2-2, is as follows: GAGVSQSPRYKVTKRGQDVTLRCDPISSHATLYWYQQALGQGPEFLTYFNYEAQPDKSGLPSDRFSAERPEGSISTLTIQRTEQRDSAMYRCASSLTNRAGELFFGEGSRLTVL.

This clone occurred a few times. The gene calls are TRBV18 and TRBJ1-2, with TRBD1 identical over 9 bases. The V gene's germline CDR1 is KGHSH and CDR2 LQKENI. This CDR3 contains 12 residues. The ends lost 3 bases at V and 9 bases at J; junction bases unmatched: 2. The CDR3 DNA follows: TGTGCCAGCTCACCGGGACAGGGTCGCTACACCTTC. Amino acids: CASSPGQGRYTF.